Listed here are 10 T cell receptor beta chains from one sample, sequenced in a study of human T cells and chemical hapten exposure. Time point of the sample: patch test 2, 6 weeks after DPC sensitization. Noted treatment: therapeutic diphenylcyclopropenone sensitization with weekly scalp DPC. From the RACE reads, TCRdb called clonotypes with MiXCR, one entry per CDR3 protein. The data show 65,000 to 95,000 distinct CDR3 sequences, around 7% seen once. The sample here was whole blood, taken in connection with sensitization to the hapten diphenylcyclopropenone (DPC). The receptors originated from a woman aged 25 to 45 with alopecia areata. Some clones in this sample may be carry-over from other donors' samples.

The V gene is TRBV10-3, the J gene TRBJ1-1; weak D call: TRBD1 (6 bases). Trimming pared 2 bases from V and 0 bases from J, leaving 16 bases between. The CDR3 consists of 17 residues. The germline V gene encodes CDR1 ENHRY and CDR2 SYGVKD. CDR3 bases: TGTGCCATCAGTGAGAGTGGGGGGGCAAACCTGAACACTGAAGCTTTCTTT. Its protein is CAISESGGANLNTEAFF.

The chain carries TRBV5-1 and TRBJ2-1; 8 nucleotides match TRBD1. The CDR3 extends over 16 amino acids. Germline values: CDR1 SGHRS, CDR2 YFSETQ. The J segment lost 0 bases and the V segment lost 4 bases, leaving 6 bases of the junction unmatched. This chain's CDR3 is CASSTQGASSYNEQFF. DNA for the CDR3: TGCGCCAGCAGCACGCAGGGGGCGAGCTCCTACAATGAGCAGTTCTTC.

Many counts were recorded for this clonotype. The rearrangement uses TRBV20-1 and TRBJ2-1; D may correspond to TRBD1 or TRBD2 (7 bases each). Between the trimmed V and J ends, which lost 3 bases and 3 bases, there was a span of 15 bases. The CDR3 has 15 residues. Germline assignment: CDR1 DFQATT and CDR2 SNEGSKA (reference sequence). The CDR3 nucleotides are TGCAGTGCTAGTCGCGGGGGACAGAACTACAATGAGCAGTTCTTC. It is translated as CSASRGGQNYNEQFF.

This clonotype has a handful of counts. The chain couples TRBV27 to TRBJ1-6; tentative D call: TRBD1 (5 bases). This CDR3 spans 15 amino acids. Germline CDR1 MNHEY, CDR2 SMNVEV (reference sequence). Trimming took 6 bases from V and 0 from J, leaving 9 bases between them. CDR3 protein: CASRRQSSYNSPLHF. The CDR3 DNA follows: TGTGCCAGCAGACGACAGAGCTCCTATAATTCACCCCTCCACTTT.

This clonotype has more than one count but fewer than ten. The junction does not match germline at one end; this may be a read error. The chain has TRBV2 and TRBJ2-5; maybe TRBD1 (6 bases). The CDR3 loop spans 13 amino acids. Germline lookup yields CDR1 SNHLY and CDR2 FYNNEI. CDR3 bases: TGTGCTAGCAGTGAATCCAGGGGAAAGACCCAGTACTTC. It translates to CASSESRGKTQYF.

This clonotype was detected many times. J is TRBJ2-2 and V is TRBV7-9; possibly TRBD2 for D (6 bases). Germline values: CDR1 SEHNR, CDR2 FQNEAQ (reference sequence). Trimming stripped 5 bases from V and 6 bases from J, with 25 bases between. CDR3 length: 18 residues. CDR3 in amino acids: CASSIGTLRPQSAGELFF. The CDR3, as DNA: TGTGCCAGCAGCATCGGGACTCTAAGGCCCCAAAGCGCCGGGGAGCTGTTTTTT.

The sample holds many counts of this clonotype. The chain links TRBV3-1 to TRBJ1-1, with D perhaps TRBD1 (6 bases). Trimming took off 5 bases at V and 2 bases at J, with 12 bases between the two ends. Germline V gene sequence: CDR1 LGHDT, CDR2 YNNKEL (reference sequence). The length of the CDR3 is 14 residues. The CDR3 region is CASSTRGDNTEAFF. As DNA, the CDR3 is TGTGCCAGCAGCACCAGGGGTGATAACACTGAAGCTTTCTTT.

V and J are TRBV20-1 and TRBJ2-7; D remains ambiguous. V lost 1 base and J lost 2, with 12 bases in between. Germline V gene sequence: CDR1 DFQATT, CDR2 SNEGSKA (reference sequence). CDR3 length: 14 amino acids. The CDR3 spells CSARVPRIPYEQYF. The CDR3 DNA reads TGCAGTGCTAGAGTTCCTAGGATACCCTACGAGCAGTACTTC.

This chain joins TRBV6-6 and TRBJ2-3; no clear D. This CDR3 is 13 amino acids long. The germline CDR1 and CDR2 sequences are MNHNY and SVGAGI (reference sequence). With 6 bases removed from V and 4 bases from J, the gap between germline ends came to 11 bases. CDR3 bases: TGTGCCAGCAGCCCAATCAGATCAGATACGCAGTATTTT. Its protein is CASSPIRSDTQYF.

This clonotype has only a few counts. The chain couples TRBV12-3 or TRBV12-4 to TRBJ1-2, with D hard to call. V lost 5 bases, J lost 8 bases, and 12 bases lay in between. This CDR3 spans 12 amino acids. CDR3 bases: TGTGCCAGCAGTCTCGGCGGCCGAGGCTACACCTTC. Its translation: CASSLGGRGYTF.